This T cell receptor beta chain was sequenced for a study of blood T cell repertoires in COVID-19. Study-level information: Acute-phase and convalescent COVID-19 samples originated in the United States, Italy and Spain. Nucleic acid was either cDNA or gDNA, and it came from T cells, B-cell-depleted T cells, or PBMCs.

The length of the CDR3 is 15 residues. Germline CDR1 MNHEY, CDR2 SVGAGI. V dropped 4 bases and J dropped 4; count of bases not matched to a gene: 7. Authors' analysis steps: Estimation of nucleated cell counts relied on the amplification of reference gene primers. This table comes from immunoSEQ multiplex PCR, and its TCRdb copy is limited to in-frame clones, with some not included. V and J calls and clone size are those listed in that table; D and trimming were worked out from the DNA. The table lists 200,000 or so clones, 65% to 85% of them singletons. Source material: peripheral blood. The clonotype originates from a man aged 55 to 70 with active or convalescent COVID-19. The chain has TRBV6-5 and TRBJ2-5; TRBD1 matches 9 bases. For the CDR3, the DNA is TGTGCCAGCAGTTTACCCGGGACAGGGATAGAGACCCAGTACTTC. It encodes CASSLPGTGIETQYF.